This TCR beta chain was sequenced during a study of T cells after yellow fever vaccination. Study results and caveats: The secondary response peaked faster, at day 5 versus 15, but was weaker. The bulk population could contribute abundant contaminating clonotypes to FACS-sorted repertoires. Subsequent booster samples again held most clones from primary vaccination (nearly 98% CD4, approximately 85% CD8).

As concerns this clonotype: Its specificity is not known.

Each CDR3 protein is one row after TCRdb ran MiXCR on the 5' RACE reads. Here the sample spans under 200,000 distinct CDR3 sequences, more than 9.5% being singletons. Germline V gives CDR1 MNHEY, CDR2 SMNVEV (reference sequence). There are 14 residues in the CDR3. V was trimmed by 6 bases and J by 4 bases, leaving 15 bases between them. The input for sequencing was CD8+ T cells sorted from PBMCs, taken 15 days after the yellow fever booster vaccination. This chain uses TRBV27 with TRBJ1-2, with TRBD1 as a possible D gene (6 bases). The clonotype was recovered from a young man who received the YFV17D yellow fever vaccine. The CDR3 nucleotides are TGTGCCAGCAGAACCAGACAGGTGGGCTATGGCTACACCTTC. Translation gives CASRTRQVGYGYTF.